This T cell receptor beta chain was sequenced in a study of spatial heterogeneity in lung cancer. Background on the study: The cohort: some 73 early-stage, untreated non-small cell lung cancer patients. PBMC samples from follow-up, when available, were sequenced at a median of around 23 months post-resection. The study observed each unique TCR and UMI combination more than ten times on average in raw reads.

This CDR3 spans 15 amino acids. Germline CDR1 reads SGHAT; CDR2 reads FQNNGV. Trimming took off 5 bases at V and 1 base at J, with 14 bases between the two ends. This clonotype was observed a handful of times. Using its own MiXCR run on the 5' RACE reads, TCRdb lists one record per CDR3 protein. Here the sample spans roughly 120,000 distinct CDR3 sequences, more than 10% being singletons. Specified time point: blood at routine non-recurrence follow-up after resection. Whole RNA, isolated from tumor, nontumor lung or frozen PBMC, was sequenced without prior sorting. The chain links TRBV11-2 to TRBJ1-1, with D uncertain. Here the sequenced sample was PBMCs, taken at follow-up. The receptor's source is a male donor with early-stage non-small cell lung cancer. The CDR3 reads CASSLGPLKNTEAFF. The CDR3 region has the DNA TGTGCCAGCAGCCTCGGACCTTTGAAGAACACTGAAGCTTTCTTT. The variable domain in full, completed from reference TRBV11-2 and TRBJ1-1, reads EAGVAQSPRYKIIEKRQSVAFWCNPISGHATLYWYQQILGQGPKLLIQFQNNGVVDDSQLPKDRFSAERLKGVDSTLKIQPAKLEDSAVYLCASSLGPLKNTEAFFGQGTRLTVV.